The entry below gives a single TCR beta chain sequence along with its context. This specimen belongs to a study of blood T cell repertoires in COVID-19. Study-wide background: COVID-19 samples, acute and convalescent, were from the United States, Italy and Spain. T cells, B-cell-depleted T cells, or PBMCs supplied cDNA or gDNA.

The data were produced by immunoSEQ multiplex PCR, yet TCRdb's version contains in-frame clones alone and is incomplete. The table lists approximately 20,000 clones, 88% of them singletons. Trimming at V came to 10 bases and at J to 7 bases, leaving 15 bases not matched to a gene. This CDR3 is built from 16 residues. Per the germline V gene, CDR1 is SGHDN and CDR2 is FVKESK. This sequence joins TRBV14 and TRBJ2-1; 11 positions agree with TRBD2. The specimen sequenced was peripheral blood. This TCR came from a human donor in a cohort sampled during active COVID-19. The CDR3 DNA is TGTGCCACCTCAACGTCGGATAGCGGGGGGGCAAATGAGCAGTTCTTC. Translating gives CATSTSDSGGANEQFF.